This T cell receptor (beta chain) was identified in a study of response to subunit inactivated influenza vaccine. CDR3 length: 20 amino acids. CDR1 SGHVS and CDR2 FQNEAQ come from the germline V gene. V lost 1 base and J lost 0; bases outside the gene matches: 12. TCRdb reprocessed the RT-PCR reads with MiXCR, giving one entry per CDR3 protein. There are just under 550,000 distinct CDR3 sequences in the sample; roughly a quarter occur only once, and 2.8% lies in the top ten. This sample was shared with a second study, whose subject was T cells expressing NK-cell markers. That source adds: UMI-tagged 5'RACE template switching yielded the TCR beta cDNA. For 6 or 7 donors, the dominant NKG2C+ clonotypes made up roughly 1.0-8% of their CD8+ T cells.

This chain connects TRBV7-8 to TRBJ2-6, with 7 bases fitting TRBD1. The sample was CD4+ T cells sorted from PBMCs, taken 11 to 12 days after vaccination. The receptor comes from a man in his fifties who received an inactivated influenza vaccine. In nucleotides, the CDR3 is TGTGCCAGCAGCTTAGTGACCTTAACAGGGGTACGCTCTGGGGCCAACGTCCTGACTTTC. Translating gives CASSLVTLTGVRSGANVLTF.